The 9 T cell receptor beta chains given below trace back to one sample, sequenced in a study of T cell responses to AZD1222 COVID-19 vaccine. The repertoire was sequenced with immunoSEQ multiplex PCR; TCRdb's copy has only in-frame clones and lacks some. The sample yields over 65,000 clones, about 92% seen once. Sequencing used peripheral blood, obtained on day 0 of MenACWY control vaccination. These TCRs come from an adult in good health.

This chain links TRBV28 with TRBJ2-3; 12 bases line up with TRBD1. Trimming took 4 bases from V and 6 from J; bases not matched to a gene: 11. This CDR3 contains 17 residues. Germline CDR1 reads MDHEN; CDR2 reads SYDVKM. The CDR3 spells CASSSRPGQGASDTQYF. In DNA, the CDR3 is TGTGCCAGCAGTTCCAGACCGGGACAGGGGGCATCTGATACGCAGTATTTT.

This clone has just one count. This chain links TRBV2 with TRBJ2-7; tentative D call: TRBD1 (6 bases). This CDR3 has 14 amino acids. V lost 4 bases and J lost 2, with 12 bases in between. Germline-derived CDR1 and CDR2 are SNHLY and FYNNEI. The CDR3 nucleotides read TGTGCCAGCAGTGGAAGGACAGTTCCCTACGAGCAGTACTTC. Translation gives CASSGRTVPYEQYF.

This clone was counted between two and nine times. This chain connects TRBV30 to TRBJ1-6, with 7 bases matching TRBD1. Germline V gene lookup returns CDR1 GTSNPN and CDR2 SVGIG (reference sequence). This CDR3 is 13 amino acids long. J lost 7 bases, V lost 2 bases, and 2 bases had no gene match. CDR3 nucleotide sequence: TGTGCCTGGAGTAGGGGGCGAAATTCACCCCTCCACTTT. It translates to CAWSRGRNSPLHF.

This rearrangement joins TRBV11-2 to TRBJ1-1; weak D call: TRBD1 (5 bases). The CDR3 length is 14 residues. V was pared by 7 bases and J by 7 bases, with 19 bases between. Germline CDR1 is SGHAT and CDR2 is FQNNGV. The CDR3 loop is CASKQGSSSVEAFF. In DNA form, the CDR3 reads TGTGCCAGCAAGCAGGGAAGCAGTTCCGTTGAAGCTTTCTTT.

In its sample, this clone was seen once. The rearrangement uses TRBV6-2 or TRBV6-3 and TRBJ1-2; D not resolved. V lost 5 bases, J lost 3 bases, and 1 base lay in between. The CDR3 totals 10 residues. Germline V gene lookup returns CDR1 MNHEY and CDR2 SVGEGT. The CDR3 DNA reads TGTGCCAGCAGTGACTATGGCTACACCTTC. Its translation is CASSDYGYTF.

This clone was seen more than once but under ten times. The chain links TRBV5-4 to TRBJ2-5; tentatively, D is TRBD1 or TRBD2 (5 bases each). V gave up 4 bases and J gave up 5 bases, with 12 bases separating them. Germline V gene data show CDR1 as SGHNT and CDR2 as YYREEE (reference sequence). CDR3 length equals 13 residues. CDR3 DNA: TGTGCCAGCAGCCGTGGTGGGACGGAGACCCAGTACTTC. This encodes CASSRGGTETQYF.

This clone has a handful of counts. CDR3 nucleotides: TGTGCCAGCAGCGCCCTGGTTTTGAACACTGAAGCTTTCTTT. Translating gives CASSALVLNTEAFF. The chain links TRBV11-1 to TRBJ1-1; D ambiguous. The CDR3 has 14 amino acids. Trimming shortened V by 5 bases and J by 0 bases, and 10 bases separated the two germline ends. Germline V lookup: CDR1 SGHAT, CDR2 FQDESV (reference sequence).

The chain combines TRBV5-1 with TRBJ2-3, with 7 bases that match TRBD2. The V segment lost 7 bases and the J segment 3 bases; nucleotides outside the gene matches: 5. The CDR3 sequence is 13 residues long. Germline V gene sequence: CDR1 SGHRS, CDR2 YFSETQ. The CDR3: CASGPGGTDTQYF. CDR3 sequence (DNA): TGCGCCAGCGGACCCGGGGGGACAGATACGCAGTATTTT.

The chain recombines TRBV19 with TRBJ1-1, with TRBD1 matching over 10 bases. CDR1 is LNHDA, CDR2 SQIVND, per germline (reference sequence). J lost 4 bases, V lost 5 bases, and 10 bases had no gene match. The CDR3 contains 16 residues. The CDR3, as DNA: TGTGCCAGTAGTGCGGGACAGGGGTTAACGGTCACTGAAGCTTTCTTT. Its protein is CASSAGQGLTVTEAFF.